The rows below give T cell receptor beta chains drawn from one sample of a study of CD8+ T cells in alopecia areata. Data came from immunoSEQ multiplex PCR; TCRdb stores just in-frame clones and leaves some out. The sample yields approximately 190,000 clones, about three fifths seen once. This material consisted of CD4+ T cells sorted from blood, taken at week 24, from a patient treated with tofacitinib. The source of these receptors is a human donor with alopecia areata. Both conserved end residues are part of each CDR3. Each record gives: clone size, J gene, V gene, D gene, CDR3 DNA, CDR3 protein. D genes are given only for firm matches. Some rows have no size entry. The others give once, few or many, or a class for an expanded clone.

-,TRBJ1-1,TRBV30,-,TGTGCCTGGAGTGTACTGGCGGGCACTGAAGCTTTCTTT,CAWSVLAGTEAFF
-,TRBJ2-3,TRBV2,TRBD1,TGTGCCAGCAGGGGGGACAGGGGGACAGATACGCAGTATTTT,CASRGDRGTDTQYF
-,TRBJ2-7,TRBV27,-,TGTGCCAGCAGTTCCCTGGTGCGCTCCTACGAGCAGTACTTC,CASSSLVRSYEQYF
-,TRBJ2-2,TRBV29-1,-,TGCAGCGTTGAGGGGACCACCGGGGAGCTGTTTTTT,CSVEGTTGELFF
few,TRBJ1-1,TRBV4-1,-,TGCGCCAGCAGCCAGGCACGAGGGATTTGGACTGAAGCTTTCTTT,CASSQARGIWTEAFF
-,TRBJ2-5,TRBV27,-,TGTGCCAGCAGTTTATCATCTGGGAGAGGGGAGACCCAGTACTTC,CASSLSSGRGETQYF
-,TRBJ2-7,TRBV6-5,-,TGTGCCAGCAGTAACGCTATCGGCGACTACGAGCAGTACTTC,CASSNAIGDYEQYF
few,TRBJ2-7,TRBV19,-,TGTGCCAGTACCGACAGAACCTACGAGCAGTACTTC,CASTDRTYEQYF
-,TRBJ1-2,TRBV5-6,-,TGTGCCAGCAGCTTGTCACCAGGAGGTGGCTACACCTTC,CASSLSPGGGYTF
-,TRBJ2-2,TRBV4-3,-,TGCGCCAGCAGCCAAGAAGCCACGGTGGGGACCGGGGAGCTGTTTTTT,CASSQEATVGTGELFF
-,TRBJ2-5,TRBV29-1,-,TGCAGTACCCGACAGTCGAGGGAGACCCAGTACTTC,CSTRQSRETQYF
few,TRBJ2-4,TRBV19,TRBD2,TGTGCCAGTAGTGGGGAGGGCCGGACCAAAAACATTCAGTACTTC,CASSGEGRTKNIQYF
-,TRBJ2-3,TRBV5-1,-,TGCGCCAGCAGCTTGGGACAGAACACAGATACGCAGTATTTT,CASSLGQNTDTQYF
-,TRBJ2-5,TRBV7-9,-,TGTGCCAGCAGGCCAAGCTCAGAGACCCAGTACTTC,CASRPSSETQYF
-,TRBJ2-1,TRBV5-1,-,TGCGCCAGCAGCTTGGAGATCTACAATGAGCAGTTCTTC,CASSLEIYNEQFF
few,TRBJ1-2,TRBV27,-,TGTGCCAGCAGTCCTCGTTATAGCCTAGGCTATGGCTACACCTTC,CASSPRYSLGYGYTF
-,TRBJ1-4,TRBV9,TRBD1,TGTGCCAGCAGCGTAGGGACAGGGGTGAACGAAAAACTGTTTTTT,CASSVGTGVNEKLFF
-,TRBJ2-3,TRBV25-1,-,TGTGCCAGCAGTGCCAGCACAGATACGCAGTATTTT,CASSASTDTQYF
-,TRBJ2-3,TRBV29-1,-,TGCAGCGTCAAAGTGTCCACAGATACGCAGTATTTT,CSVKVSTDTQYF
few,TRBJ2-5,TRBV5-1,TRBD2,TGCGCCAGCAGCTCCCGGACTAGCGGGGGTACGCAAGAGACCCAGTACTTC,CASSSRTSGGTQETQYF
-,TRBJ2-4,TRBV4-3,TRBD1,TGCGCCAGCAGCCATGGAGACAGGGACGAAAACATTCAGTACTTC,CASSHGDRDENIQYF
-,TRBJ2-2,TRBV5-1,-,TGCGCCAGCAGCTCTAACGGTTACGCCGGGGAGCTGTTTTTT,CASSSNGYAGELFF
few,TRBJ2-1,TRBV25-1,TRBD2,TGTGCCAGCAGTGAATCCCGGCAGGGTAGCGGGGGATCCTTGAGGTTCTTC,CASSESRQGSGGSLRFF